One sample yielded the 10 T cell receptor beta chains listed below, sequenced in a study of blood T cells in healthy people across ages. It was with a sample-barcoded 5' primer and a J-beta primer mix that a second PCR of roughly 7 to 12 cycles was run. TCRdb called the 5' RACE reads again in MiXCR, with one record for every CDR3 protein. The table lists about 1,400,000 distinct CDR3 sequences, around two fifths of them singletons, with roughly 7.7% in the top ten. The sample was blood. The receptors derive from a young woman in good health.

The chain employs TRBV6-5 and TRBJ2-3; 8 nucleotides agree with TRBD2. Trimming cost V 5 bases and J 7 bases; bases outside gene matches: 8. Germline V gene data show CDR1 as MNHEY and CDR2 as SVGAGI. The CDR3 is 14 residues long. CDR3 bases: TGTGCCAGCAGTCTCGGCGGGAGGTTGAATACGCAGTATTTT. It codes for CASSLGGRLNTQYF.

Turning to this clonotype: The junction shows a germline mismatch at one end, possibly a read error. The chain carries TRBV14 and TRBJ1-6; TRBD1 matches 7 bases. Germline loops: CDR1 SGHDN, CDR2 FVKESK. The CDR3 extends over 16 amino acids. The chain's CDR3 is CAGSNQGGRGNSPLHF. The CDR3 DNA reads TGTGCCGGCAGCAACCAAGGGGGCAGGGGTAATTCACCCCTCCACTTT.

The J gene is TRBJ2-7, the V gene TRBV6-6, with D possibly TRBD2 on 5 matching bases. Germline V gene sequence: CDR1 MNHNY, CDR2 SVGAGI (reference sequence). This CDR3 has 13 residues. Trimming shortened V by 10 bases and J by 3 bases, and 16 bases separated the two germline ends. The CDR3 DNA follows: TGTGCCACCAGAAGTGACTATTACTACGAGCAGTACTTC. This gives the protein CATRSDYYYEQYF.

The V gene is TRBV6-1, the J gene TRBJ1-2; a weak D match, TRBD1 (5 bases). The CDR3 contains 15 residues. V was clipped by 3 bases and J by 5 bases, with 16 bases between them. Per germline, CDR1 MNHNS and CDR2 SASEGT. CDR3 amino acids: CASSEVDSSQYGYTF. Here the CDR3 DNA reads TGTGCCAGCAGTGAGGTTGACAGCTCCCAGTATGGCTACACCTTC.

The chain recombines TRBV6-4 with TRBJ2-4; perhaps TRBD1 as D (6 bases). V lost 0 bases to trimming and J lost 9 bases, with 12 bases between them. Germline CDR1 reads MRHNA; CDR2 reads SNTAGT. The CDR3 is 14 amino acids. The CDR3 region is CASSDSYRDTIQYF. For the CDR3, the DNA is TGTGCCAGCAGTGACTCTTACAGGGACACCATTCAGTACTTC.

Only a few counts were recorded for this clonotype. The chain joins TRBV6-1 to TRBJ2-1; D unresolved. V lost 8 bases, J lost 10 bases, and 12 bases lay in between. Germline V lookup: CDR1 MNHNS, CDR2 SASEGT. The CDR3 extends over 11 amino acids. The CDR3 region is CASSRSYEQFF. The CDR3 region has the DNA TGTGCCAGCTCCCGCTCCTACGAGCAGTTCTTC.

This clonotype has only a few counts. CDR3 in amino acids: CASSPQRGREDYEQYF. In nucleotides, the CDR3 is TGCGCCAGCAGCCCACAACGGGGCAGGGAGGACTACGAGCAGTACTTC. The chain recombines TRBV4-1 with TRBJ2-7, with TRBD2 as a possible D gene (6 bases). The CDR3 runs 16 residues. Germline values: CDR1 MGHRA, CDR2 YSYEKL. Trimming pared 4 bases from V and 3 bases from J, leaving 19 bases between.

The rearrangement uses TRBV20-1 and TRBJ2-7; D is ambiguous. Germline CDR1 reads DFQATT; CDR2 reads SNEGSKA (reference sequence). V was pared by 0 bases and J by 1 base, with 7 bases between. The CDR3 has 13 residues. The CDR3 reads CSARDGYSYEQYF. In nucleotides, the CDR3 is TGCAGTGCTAGAGATGGGTATTCCTACGAGCAGTACTTC.

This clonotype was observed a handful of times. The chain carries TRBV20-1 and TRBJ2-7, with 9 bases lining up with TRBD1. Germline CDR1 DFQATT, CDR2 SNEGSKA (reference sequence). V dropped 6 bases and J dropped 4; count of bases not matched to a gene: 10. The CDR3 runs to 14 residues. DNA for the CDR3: TGCAGTGCCAAAGGACAGGGGTGGGCTTACGAGCAGTACTTC. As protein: CSAKGQGWAYEQYF.

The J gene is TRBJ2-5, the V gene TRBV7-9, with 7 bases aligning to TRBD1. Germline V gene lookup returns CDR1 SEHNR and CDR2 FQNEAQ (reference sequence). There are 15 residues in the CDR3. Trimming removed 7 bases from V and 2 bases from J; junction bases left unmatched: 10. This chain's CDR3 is CASTRDREGQETQYF. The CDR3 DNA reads TGTGCCAGCACTCGTGACAGGGAAGGTCAAGAGACCCAGTACTTC.